This T cell receptor beta chain emerged from a study of T cells in Graves' hyperthyroidism and ophthalmopathy. Study results and limitations: A model of 13 V-J features distinguished ophthalmopathy from stable hyperthyroidism.

This clonotype was seen only a few times. Its antigen is not known. Amplified TCR beta CDR3 regions came from RNA transcripts. The HTBI primer set drove a first-round RT-PCR of the TCR CDR3. Each CDR3 protein gets one entry after TCRdb re-called the multiplex PCR reads with MiXCR. This sample yields fewer than 900,000 distinct CDR3 sequences, of which approximately 19% are seen a single time; over 15% belongs to the top ten. Newly diagnosed hyperthyroidism, duration under 2 months, in patients aged 18 to 65. Diagnoses rested on clinical symptoms, serum thyroxine and TRAb, thyroid ultrasound and orbital computed tomography. The blood sample dates from first hyperthyroidism diagnosis, preceding any ophthalmopathy symptoms. Trimming pared 6 bases from V and 3 bases from J, leaving 13 bases between. Per germline, CDR1 DFQATT and CDR2 SNEGSKA (reference sequence). The CDR3 totals 13 residues.

The TCR sequence derives from a woman between 45 and 65 years old with Graves' hyperthyroidism that later progressed to Graves' ophthalmopathy. This chain links TRBV20-1 with TRBJ2-3; weak D call: TRBD1 (5 bases). Sequences were obtained from blood. CDR3 nucleotides: TGCAGTGCCCCCTTCGCAGGGACAGATACGCAGTATTTT. Amino acid sequence: CSAPFAGTDTQYF.